Presented here are 7 T cell receptor beta chains from one specimen sequenced in a study of regulatory T cells in long-lasting Graves disease. Time point described: persistent/refractory GD, antithyroid drugs over 5 years with positive TRAb. Preparation of the TCR library used RNA extracted from PBMCs. Arm-PCR of CDR3 regions and iRepertoire HTBI primers were the basis on which TCR beta libraries were built. MiXCR, applied by TCRdb to the multiplex PCR reads, yields one record per CDR3 protein. In the table there are hundreds of thousands of distinct CDR3 sequences, about 22% of which are singletons. This specimen was peripheral blood mononuclear cells (PBMCs), taken when the disease was refractory, from a patient treated with antithyroid drugs. The receptor source for this set is a female donor with Graves disease.

The sample holds a few counts of this clonotype. The V call is TRBV7-9, the J call TRBJ2-7; 9 positions agree with TRBD1. V shed 1 base and J 2 bases; nucleotides not matched to a gene: 6. The germline CDR1 and CDR2 sequences are SEHNR and FQNEAQ (reference sequence). This CDR3 has 16 amino acids. In DNA form, the CDR3 reads TGTGCCAGCAGCTTAGAACAGGGGGCTTATACCTACGAGCAGTACTTC. As protein: CASSLEQGAYTYEQYF.

V usage is TRBV30 and J usage is TRBJ2-7; D gene unclear. V was cut by 0 bases and J by 1 base, with 7 bases left in between. The CDR3 extends over 13 amino acids. CDR1 and CDR2 from the germline V gene are GTSNPN and SVGIG (reference sequence). This CDR3 reads CAWSVLRSYEQYF. The DNA for the CDR3 is TGTGCCTGGAGTGTACTGCGTTCCTACGAGCAGTACTTC.

This clonotype was recorded at least ten times. The rearrangement links TRBV7-3 to TRBJ2-5; perhaps TRBD2 as D (5 bases). From germline, CDR1 is SGHTA and CDR2 FQGTGA. There are 14 residues in the CDR3. V was shortened by 5 bases and J by 5 bases, with 15 bases between the two germline ends. CDR3 in amino acids: CASSPSVPGETQYF. The CDR3 coding sequence is TGTGCCAGCAGCCCGAGTGTCCCGGGGGAGACCCAGTACTTC.

This clonotype showed up just a few times. The rearrangement uses TRBV19 and TRBJ1-1, with unresolved D. This CDR3 spans 12 amino acids. V shed 7 bases and J shed 4 bases, with 10 bases lying between them. CDR1 LNHDA and CDR2 SQIVND come from the germline V gene (reference sequence). CDR3 protein: CASTKGSTEAFF. The CDR3 DNA follows: TGTGCCAGTACAAAGGGTAGCACTGAAGCTTTCTTT.

With regard to this clonotype: Because it lacks the conserved phenylalanine or tryptophan at the end, this CDR3 is likely a read error. This chain uses TRBV7-6 with TRBJ2-7; D may be TRBD1 (6 bases). Germline CDR1 is SGHVS and CDR2 is FNYEAQ. V was trimmed by 1 base and J by 0 bases, leaving 13 bases between them. This CDR3 is built from 16 residues. CDR3 amino acids: CASSLDLDSNSYEQYL. The CDR3 DNA follows: TGTGCCAGCAGCTTAGATTTGGACAGTAACTCCTACGAGCAGTACCTC.

This clonotype was counted at least ten times. CDR3 DNA: TGTGCCAGCAGGGTGGTTGGACAGGGGGATCCGGAGCAGTACTTC. This gives the protein CASRVVGQGDPEQYF. The J gene is TRBJ2-7, the V gene TRBV28; 10 bases match TRBD1. J lost 7 bases, V lost 6 bases, and 12 bases had no gene match. The CDR3 covers 15 residues. The V gene's germline CDR1 is MDHEN and CDR2 SYDVKM.

This chain uses TRBV5-1 with TRBJ2-7; 7 bases line up with TRBD2. The CDR3 totals 14 residues. J was trimmed by 2 bases and V by 4 bases; bases with no gene match: 6. CDR1 and CDR2 (germline): SGHRS, YFSETQ. CDR3 residues: CASSRGEGAYEQYF. The CDR3 nucleotides are TGCGCCAGCAGCCGGGGGGAAGGGGCCTACGAGCAGTACTTC. Combining the CDR3 with reference TRBV5-1 and TRBJ2-7 gives the whole variable domain KAGVTQTPRYLIKTRGQQVTLSCSPISGHRSVSWYQQTPGQGLQFLFEYFSETQRNKGNFPGRFSGRQFSNSRSEMNVSTLELGDSALYLCASSRGEGAYEQYFGPGTRLTVT.